These 2 T cell receptor beta chains came from one sample sequenced in a study of early T cells in non-severe SARS-CoV-2 infection. MiXCR was run by TCRdb on the 5' RACE reads, yielding one entry per CDR3 protein. The sample holds about 59,000 distinct CDR3 sequences, around 13% seen once. Sequenced material: whole blood. The source is an adult who was a healthcare worker with PCR-confirmed SARS-CoV-2 infection or an uninfected control (not recorded which).

As concerns this clonotype: One base away lies a much larger clone, so this may be a sequencing read error. J is TRBJ2-1 and V is TRBV7-6; 12 nucleotides agree with TRBD2. The CDR3 runs to 19 residues. Germline-derived CDR1 and CDR2 are SGHVS and FNYEAQ. Trimming cost V 5 bases and J 0 bases; bases outside gene matches: 11. Written as DNA, the CDR3 is TGTGCCAGCAGCGTACCCGGGACTAGCGGGCCGTTCTCCTACAATGAGCAGTTCTTC. It is translated as CASSVPGTSGPFSYNEQFF.

This clonotype was recorded at least ten times. V gene TRBV3-1 combines with J gene TRBJ2-7; D call uncertain. The germline gives CDR1 LGHDT, CDR2 YNNKEL (reference sequence). The CDR3 length is 15 residues. Trimming took 1 base from V and 5 from J, leaving 15 bases between them. Here the CDR3 reads CASSQVKALYHEQYF. In nucleotides, the CDR3 is TGTGCCAGCAGCCAAGTAAAAGCGTTGTACCACGAGCAGTACTTC.